The 8 T cell receptor beta chains presented below share a single source sample, sequenced in a study of blood T cell repertoires in COVID-19. TCRdb's copy holds only in-frame clones and misses some; the assay was immunoSEQ multiplex PCR. The table has more than 400,000 clones, less than 95% seen once. The specimen was PBMCs or T cells enriched from blood (not recorded which). These receptors came from a young man who had recovered from COVID-19.

The chain employs TRBV6-5 and TRBJ2-3; a weak D match, TRBD2 (5 bases). The V end lost 6 bases, the J end lost 6 bases, and 16 bases lay between the germline ends. CDR1 is MNHEY and CDR2 is SVGAGI in the germline V gene. The CDR3 loop spans 14 amino acids. CDR3 protein: CASRPREGSDTQYF. The CDR3 DNA follows: TGTGCCAGCAGACCCCGTGAGGGTTCGGATACGCAGTATTTT.

The rearrangement joins TRBV5-1 to TRBJ1-1, with D possibly being TRBD1 (6 bases). V was pared by 3 bases and J by 8 bases, with 20 bases between. The CDR3 length is 15 residues. Germline values: CDR1 SGHRS, CDR2 YFSETQ. CDR3 protein: CASSSATAGTSEAFF. In DNA, the CDR3 is TGCGCCAGCAGCTCTGCAACTGCAGGGACATCCGAAGCTTTCTTT.

The chain joins TRBV11-3 to TRBJ1-1; no clear D gene. The CDR3 is made up of 16 amino acids. From germline, CDR1 is SGHNT and CDR2 YENEEA. Deletions cut 5 bases from V and 1 base from J, with 17 bases between. The CDR3 loop is CASSPRLITSNTEAFF. Here the CDR3 DNA reads TGTGCCAGCAGCCCCAGGCTGATAACATCGAACACTGAAGCTTTCTTT.

The chain carries TRBV15 and TRBJ1-1; D possibly corresponds to TRBD1 (6 bases). Germline lookup yields CDR1 LNHNV and CDR2 YYDKDF (reference sequence). The V end was cut by 5 bases, the J end by 1 base, with 11 bases between. The length of the CDR3 is 14 residues. CDR3 sequence reads: CATSAGTPNTEAFF. CDR3 DNA: TGTGCCACCAGCGCCGGGACACCGAACACTGAAGCTTTCTTT.

J is TRBJ2-3 and V is TRBV12-5; 12 bases are shared with TRBD1. Germline values: CDR1 LGHNT, CDR2 FRNRAP. The CDR3 contains 15 residues. With V trimmed by 4 bases and J by 5 bases, 4 bases remained unmatched. CDR3 sequence reads: CASGSGQGAGDTQYF. The CDR3 region has the DNA TGTGCTAGTGGTTCGGGACAGGGGGCAGGAGATACGCAGTATTTT.

This sequence joins TRBV7-9 and TRBJ1-1; D is unclear. The CDR3 is 13 amino acids. V was clipped by 5 bases and J by 1 base, with 8 bases between them. Germline V gene lookup returns CDR1 SEHNR and CDR2 FQNEAQ (reference sequence). CDR3 DNA: TGTGCCAGCAGCCCGCGTTCGAACACTGAAGCTTTCTTT. Its translation: CASSPRSNTEAFF. The variable domain in full, with the rest retrieved from reference TRBV7-9 and TRBJ1-1, is DTGVSQNPRHKITKRGQNVTFRCDPISEHNRLYWYRQTLGQGPEFLTYFQNEAQLEKSRLLSDRFSAERPKGSFSTLEIQRTEQGDSAMYLCASSPRSNTEAFFGQGTRLTVV.

The chain links TRBV7-9 to TRBJ1-4, with no clear D. From germline, CDR1 is SEHNR and CDR2 FQNEAQ (reference sequence). V lost 10 bases, J lost 4 bases, and 13 bases lay in between. The CDR3 length is 13 residues. CDR3 protein: CAIQHGLNEKLFF. For the CDR3, the DNA is TGTGCCATACAACACGGACTTAATGAAAAACTGTTTTTT.

V and J are TRBV5-1 and TRBJ1-1; D unresolved. Germline CDR1 reads SGHRS; CDR2 reads YFSETQ. V lost 4 bases and J 5 bases, leaving 9 bases between the germline ends. The CDR3 runs 12 residues. The CDR3 coding sequence is TGCGCCAGCAGCCCCCCCGGGACTGAAGCTTTCTTT. It is translated as CASSPPGTEAFF.